The next 13 T cell receptor beta chains were all read from a single sample in a study of cytomegalovirus exposure and HLA in healthy donors. PCR involved 60 Vbeta and 13 Jbeta primers. Libraries were prepared by immunoSEQ multiplex PCR; TCRdb keeps only in-frame clonotypes and omits some of them. The repertoire holds 80,000 or so clones, with under 80% as singletons. Input material: PBMCs. The receptor set was obtained from a male donor in good health and CMV-seropositive.

V usage is TRBV12-5 and J usage is TRBJ1-2; the D is unclear. CDR1 and CDR2 (germline): LGHNT, FRNRAP. The V end was cut by 3 bases, the J end by 3 bases, with 14 bases between. The CDR3 length is 15 residues. The CDR3 coding sequence is TGTGCTAGTGGTTTTCCCGAGCTCTCTGACTATGGCTACACCTTC. It specifies CASGFPELSDYGYTF.

The chain recombines TRBV4-3 with TRBJ2-1, with 7 bases matching TRBD2. Germline V CDR1 and CDR2: LGHNA, YSLEER. CDR3 length: 17 residues. The J segment lost 2 bases and the V segment lost 1 base, leaving 8 bases of the junction unmatched. CDR3 region: CASSQAGGGGTYNEQFF. Here the CDR3 DNA reads TGCGCCAGCAGCCAAGCAGGCGGGGGAGGGACCTACAATGAGCAGTTCTTC.

The chain uses TRBV2 and TRBJ1-6; 9 bases fit TRBD1. Germline loops: CDR1 SNHLY, CDR2 FYNNEI. The CDR3 has 17 amino acids. With 6 bases clipped from V and 5 bases from J, the junction kept 11 bases outside the gene matches. CDR3 coding DNA: TGTGCCAGCAGGATTCAACAGGGGGCGCTGAATAATTCACCCCTCCACTTT. This encodes CASRIQQGALNNSPLHF.

DNA for the CDR3: TGTGCCAGCAGCTTAACAGGATCCGATAATTCACCCCTCCACTTT. It codes for CASSLTGSDNSPLHF. The gene calls are TRBV7-2 and TRBJ1-6; weak D call: TRBD1 (5 bases). Trimming took off 2 bases at V and 5 bases at J, with 10 bases between the two ends. Germline values: CDR1 SGHTA, CDR2 FQGNSA. The CDR3 is made up of 15 amino acids.

The chain combines TRBV7-3 with TRBJ2-1; 9 bases match TRBD2. Germline V gene lookup returns CDR1 SGHTA and CDR2 FQGTGA. CDR3 length equals 16 residues. The junction had 6 bases not matched to a gene; V was cut back by 1 base and J by 5 bases. The CDR3 sequence: CASSLRGTSSNNEQFF. The CDR3 nucleotides read TGTGCCAGCAGCTTAAGGGGGACTAGCTCAAACAATGAGCAGTTCTTC.

The rearrangement uses TRBV18 and TRBJ2-7; TRBD2 agrees at 9 bases. Losses at the gene ends were 3 bases for V and 5 bases for J; bases not matched to a gene: 8. The V gene's germline CDR1 is KGHSH and CDR2 LQKENI. This CDR3 comprises 15 residues. CDR3 region: CASSPLGTSYDEQYF. Here the CDR3 DNA reads TGTGCCAGCTCACCCCTCGGGACTAGCTACGACGAGCAGTACTTC.

This clone is a singleton in its sample. The V call is TRBV7-9, the J call TRBJ2-3; 11 bases align to TRBD2. There are 16 residues in the CDR3. V shed 5 bases and J 4 bases; nucleotides not matched to a gene: 8. The germline V gene encodes CDR1 SEHNR and CDR2 FQNEAQ (reference sequence). The CDR3 sequence is CASSPQPGLAADTQYF. The CDR3 DNA is TGTGCCAGCAGCCCCCAACCGGGACTAGCGGCAGATACGCAGTATTTT.

The rearrangement links TRBV19 to TRBJ2-7; TRBD1 matches 11 bases. Germline CDR1 reads LNHDA; CDR2 reads SQIVND (reference sequence). V gave up 6 bases and J gave up 6 bases; unmatched junction bases: 4. The CDR3 consists of 13 residues. CDR3 DNA: TGTGCCAGTAGATCTGGGACAGGGGGCGAGCAGTACTTC. Its translation: CASRSGTGGEQYF.

The chain has TRBV5-1 and TRBJ2-1; D call uncertain. V gave up 0 bases and J gave up 6 bases, with 4 bases separating them. Germline assignment: CDR1 SGHRS and CDR2 YFSETQ. This CDR3 has 12 residues. The CDR3 here is CASSLGSNEQFF. CDR3 DNA sequence: TGCGCCAGCAGCTTGGGTAGCAATGAGCAGTTCTTC.

The chain couples TRBV7-9 to TRBJ2-3; the D gene is possibly TRBD1 (7 bases). The V gene's germline CDR1 is SEHNR and CDR2 FQNEAQ (reference sequence). V was shortened by 5 bases and J by 5 bases, with 26 bases between the two germline ends. The CDR3 length is 18 residues. CDR3 DNA: TGTGCCAGCAGCCGAACAGGGGAATCCGCTCGGGGGAGAGATACGCAGTATTTT. This translates into CASSRTGESARGRDTQYF.

J is TRBJ2-1 and V is TRBV29-1; tentatively, D is TRBD2 (5 bases). V shed 1 base and J shed 0 bases, with 7 bases lying between them. CDR3 length: 14 amino acids. Germline lookup yields CDR1 SQVTM and CDR2 ANQGSEA. The DNA of the CDR3 is TGCAGCGTTGAAGTGGGGAGCTCCTACAATGAGCAGTTCTTC. Protein product: CSVEVGSSYNEQFF.

V gene TRBV7-9 combines with J gene TRBJ2-1; 11 bases match TRBD2. Germline CDR1 is SEHNR and CDR2 is FQNEAQ (reference sequence). This CDR3 contains 14 residues. Losses at the gene ends were 5 bases for V and 7 bases for J; bases not matched to a gene: 4. Here the CDR3 DNA reads TGTGCCAGCAGCATTAGCGGGGGGGGGAATGAGCAGTTCTTC. Amino acids: CASSISGGGNEQFF.

The chain recombines TRBV6-1 with TRBJ1-5; TRBD1 might be the D (6 bases). Germline loops: CDR1 MNHNS, CDR2 SASEGT. This CDR3 is built from 13 residues. V was pared by 4 bases and J by 5 bases, with 9 bases between. The CDR3, as DNA: TGTGCCAGCAGTGCAAACAGGGATCAGCCCCAGCATTTT. This gives the protein CASSANRDQPQHF.